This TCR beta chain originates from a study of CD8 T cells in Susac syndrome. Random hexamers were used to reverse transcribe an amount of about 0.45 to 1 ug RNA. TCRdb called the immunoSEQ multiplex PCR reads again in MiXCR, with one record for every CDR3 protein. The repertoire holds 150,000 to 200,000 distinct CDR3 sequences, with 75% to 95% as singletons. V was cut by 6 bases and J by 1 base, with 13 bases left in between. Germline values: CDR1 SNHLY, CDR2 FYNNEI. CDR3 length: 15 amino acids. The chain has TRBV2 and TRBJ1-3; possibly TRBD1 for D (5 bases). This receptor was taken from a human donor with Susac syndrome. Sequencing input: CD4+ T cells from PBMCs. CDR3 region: CASSAGPGSGNTIYF. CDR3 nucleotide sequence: TGTGCCAGCAGCGCGGGGCCAGGGTCTGGAAACACCATATATTTT.